The table lists the clone carrying this T cell receptor beta chain with a few counts. Antigen unknown. The data stem from a study of T-cell memory formation after mild COVID-19. Study as a whole: TCR clusters mostly belonged to single donors.

Study-level results: Contracting clones localized mainly to CM and EM when CD4+ and mainly to EMRA when CD8+.

From germline, CDR1 is DFQATT and CDR2 SNEGSKA (reference sequence). V lost 6 bases and J lost 0; bases outside the gene matches: 4. This CDR3 spans 14 amino acids. 5'RACE primed from the constant segment yielded TCR alpha and TCR beta cDNA libraries bearing sample barcodes and UMIs. MiXCR, applied by TCRdb to the 5' RACE reads, yields one record per CDR3 protein. The data show hundreds of thousands of distinct CDR3 sequences, approximately 15% seen once. The rearrangement links TRBV20-1 to TRBJ2-1; 8 bases are shared with TRBD2. Sequences were obtained from PBMCs or a T cell subset sorted from them (not recorded which). The source of this sequence is an adult woman who had mild COVID-19 (a few samples of this study predate the infection). Cell type and time point are not known. Here the CDR3 DNA reads TGCAGTGCAAGTAGCGGGGACTCCTACAATGAGCAGTTCTTC. Its protein product is CSASSGDSYNEQFF.